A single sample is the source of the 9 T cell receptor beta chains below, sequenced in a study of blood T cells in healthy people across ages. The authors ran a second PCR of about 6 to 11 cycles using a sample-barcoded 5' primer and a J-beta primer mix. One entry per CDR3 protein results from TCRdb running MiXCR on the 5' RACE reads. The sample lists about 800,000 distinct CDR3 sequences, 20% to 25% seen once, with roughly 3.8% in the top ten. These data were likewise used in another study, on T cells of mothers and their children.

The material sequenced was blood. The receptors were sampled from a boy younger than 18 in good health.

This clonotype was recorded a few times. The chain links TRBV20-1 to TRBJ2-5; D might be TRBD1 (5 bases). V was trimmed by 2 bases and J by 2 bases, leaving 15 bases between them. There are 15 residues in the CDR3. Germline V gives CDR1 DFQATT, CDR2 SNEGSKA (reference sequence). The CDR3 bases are TGCAGTGCTAGAAAGTCCCGGCGACAGCAAGAGACCCAGTACTTC. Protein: CSARKSRRQQETQYF.

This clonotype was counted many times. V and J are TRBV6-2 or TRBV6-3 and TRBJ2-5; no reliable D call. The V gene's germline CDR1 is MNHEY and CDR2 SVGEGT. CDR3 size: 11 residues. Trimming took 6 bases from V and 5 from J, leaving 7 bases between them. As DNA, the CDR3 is TGTGCCAGCAGGCTTGGTGAGACCCAGTACTTC. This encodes CASRLGETQYF.

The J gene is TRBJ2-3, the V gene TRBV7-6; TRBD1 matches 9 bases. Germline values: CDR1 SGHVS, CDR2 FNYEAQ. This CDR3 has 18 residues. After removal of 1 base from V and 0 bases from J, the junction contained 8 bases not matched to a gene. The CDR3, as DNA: TGTGCCAGCAGCTTAGTGGTCTCCGGGACAGGGAGCACAGATACGCAGTATTTT. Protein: CASSLVVSGTGSTDTQYF.

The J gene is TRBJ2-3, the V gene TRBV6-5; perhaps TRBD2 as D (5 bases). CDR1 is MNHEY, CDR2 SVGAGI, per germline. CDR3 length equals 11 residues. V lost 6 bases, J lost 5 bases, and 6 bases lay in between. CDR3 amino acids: CASREGDTQYF. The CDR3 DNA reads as TGTGCCAGCAGAGAGGGAGATACGCAGTATTTT.

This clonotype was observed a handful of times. CDR3 protein: CASGDIPREQYF. Here the CDR3 DNA reads TGTGCCAGCGGTGATATACCCCGCGAGCAGTACTTC. V and J are TRBV6-6 and TRBJ2-7; D gene unclear. The V end lost 8 bases, the J end lost 6 bases, and 14 bases lay between the germline ends. Germline V CDR1 and CDR2: MNHNY, SVGAGI (reference sequence). The CDR3 has 12 residues.

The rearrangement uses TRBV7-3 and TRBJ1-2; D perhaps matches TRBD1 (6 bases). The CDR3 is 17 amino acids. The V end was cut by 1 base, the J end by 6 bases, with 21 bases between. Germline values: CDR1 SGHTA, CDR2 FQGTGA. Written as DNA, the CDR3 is TGTGCCAGCAGCTTAAAGGCCTCCAACAGGGCAAGTGATGGCTACACCTTC. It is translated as CASSLKASNRASDGYTF. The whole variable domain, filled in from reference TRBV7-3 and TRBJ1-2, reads GAGVSQTPSNKVTEKGKYVELRCDPISGHTALYWYRQSLGQGPEFLIYFQGTGAADDSGLPNDRFFAVRPEGSVSTLKIQRTERGDSAVYLCASSLKASNRASDGYTFGSGTRLTVV.

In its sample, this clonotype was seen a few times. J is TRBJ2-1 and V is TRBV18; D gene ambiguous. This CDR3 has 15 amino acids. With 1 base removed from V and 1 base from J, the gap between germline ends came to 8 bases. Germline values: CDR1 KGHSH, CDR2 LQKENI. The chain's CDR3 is CASSPLESSYNEQFF. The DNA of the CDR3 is TGTGCCAGCTCACCACTGGAGAGTTCCTACAATGAGCAGTTCTTC.

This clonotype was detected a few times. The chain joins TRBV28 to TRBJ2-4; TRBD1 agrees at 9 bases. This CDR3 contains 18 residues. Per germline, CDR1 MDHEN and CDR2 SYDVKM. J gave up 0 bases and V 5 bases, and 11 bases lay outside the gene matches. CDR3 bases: TGTGCCAGCAGTAACTCGGGACAGGGCGGCGTAGCCAAAAACATTCAGTACTTC. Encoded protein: CASSNSGQGGVAKNIQYF.

This CDR3 is CASSRTSGDSYNEQFF. The CDR3 nucleotides read TGTGCCAGCAGCCGGACTAGCGGGGACTCCTACAATGAGCAGTTCTTC. This chain connects TRBV7-9 to TRBJ2-1, with 12 bases matching TRBD2. The V and J ends lost 5 bases and 0 bases, in that order; junction bases with no gene match: 2. Looked up from germline, CDR1 is SEHNR and CDR2 is FQNEAQ (reference sequence). The length of the CDR3 is 16 residues.